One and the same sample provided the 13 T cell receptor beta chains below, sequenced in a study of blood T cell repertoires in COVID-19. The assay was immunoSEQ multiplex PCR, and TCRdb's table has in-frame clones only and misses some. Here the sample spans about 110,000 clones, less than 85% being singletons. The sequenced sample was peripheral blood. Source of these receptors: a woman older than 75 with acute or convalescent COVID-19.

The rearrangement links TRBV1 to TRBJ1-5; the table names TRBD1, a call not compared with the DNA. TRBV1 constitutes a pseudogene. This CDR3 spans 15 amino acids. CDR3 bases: TGCACCAGCAGCGAGACAGAAAGGGGCAATCAGCCCCAGCATTTT. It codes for CTSSETERGNQPQHF.

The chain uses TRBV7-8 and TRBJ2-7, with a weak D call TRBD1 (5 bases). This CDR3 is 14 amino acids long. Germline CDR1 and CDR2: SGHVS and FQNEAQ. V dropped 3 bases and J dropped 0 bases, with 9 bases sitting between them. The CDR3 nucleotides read TGTGCCAGCAGCTTGAGACAGCGCTCCTACGAGCAGTACTTC. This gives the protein CASSLRQRSYEQYF.

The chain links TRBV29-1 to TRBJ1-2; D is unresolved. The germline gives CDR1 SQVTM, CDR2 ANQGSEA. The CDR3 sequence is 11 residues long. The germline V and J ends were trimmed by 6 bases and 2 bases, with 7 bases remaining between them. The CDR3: CSVGRNYGYTF. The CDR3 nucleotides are TGCAGCGTCGGCAGGAACTATGGCTACACCTTC.

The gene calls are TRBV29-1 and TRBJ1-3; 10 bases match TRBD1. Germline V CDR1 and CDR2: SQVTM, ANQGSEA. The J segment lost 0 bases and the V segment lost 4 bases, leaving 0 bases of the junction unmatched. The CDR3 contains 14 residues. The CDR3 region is CSVGTGGSGNTIYF. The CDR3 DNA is TGCAGCGTTGGGACAGGGGGCTCTGGAAACACCATATATTTT.

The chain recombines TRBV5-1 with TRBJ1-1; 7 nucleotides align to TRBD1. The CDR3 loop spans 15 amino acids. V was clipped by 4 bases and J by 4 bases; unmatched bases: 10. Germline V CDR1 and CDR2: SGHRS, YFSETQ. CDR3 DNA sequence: TGCGCCAGCAGCCCCACGACAGGGATCAGCACTGAAGCTTTCTTT. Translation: CASSPTTGISTEAFF.

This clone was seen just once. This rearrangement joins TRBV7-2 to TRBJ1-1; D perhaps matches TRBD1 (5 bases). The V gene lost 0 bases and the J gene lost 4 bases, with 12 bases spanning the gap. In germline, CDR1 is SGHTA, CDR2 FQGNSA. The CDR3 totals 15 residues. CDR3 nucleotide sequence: TGTGCCAGCAGCTTAGCTGGATTGGGGGGCACTGAAGCTTTCTTT. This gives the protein CASSLAGLGGTEAFF. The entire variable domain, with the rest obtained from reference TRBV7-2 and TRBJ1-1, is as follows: GAGVSQSPSNKVTEKGKDVELRCDPISGHTALYWYRQSLGQGLEFLIYFQGNSAPDKSGLPSDRFSAERTGGSVSTLTIQRTQQEDSAVYLCASSLAGLGGTEAFFGQGTRLTVV.

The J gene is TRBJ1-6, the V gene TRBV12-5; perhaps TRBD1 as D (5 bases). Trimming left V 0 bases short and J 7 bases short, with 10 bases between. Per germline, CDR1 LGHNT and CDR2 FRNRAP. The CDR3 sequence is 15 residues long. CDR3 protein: CASGLVRQQNSPLHF. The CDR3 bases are TGTGCTAGTGGTTTGGTCAGACAGCAAAATTCACCCCTCCACTTT.

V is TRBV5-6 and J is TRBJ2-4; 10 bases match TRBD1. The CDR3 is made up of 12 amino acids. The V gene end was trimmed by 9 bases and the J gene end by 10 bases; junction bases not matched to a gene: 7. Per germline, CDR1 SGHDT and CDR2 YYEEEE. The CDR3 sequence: CATQGQGSIQYF. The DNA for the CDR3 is TGTGCCACCCAGGGACAGGGGAGTATTCAGTACTTC.

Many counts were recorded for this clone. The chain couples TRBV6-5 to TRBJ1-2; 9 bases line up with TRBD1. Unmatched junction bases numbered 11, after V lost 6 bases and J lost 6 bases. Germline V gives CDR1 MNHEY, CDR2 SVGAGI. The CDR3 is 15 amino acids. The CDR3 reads CASSFSTGGGNGYTF. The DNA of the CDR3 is TGTGCCAGCAGCTTTTCTACAGGGGGCGGTAATGGCTACACCTTC.

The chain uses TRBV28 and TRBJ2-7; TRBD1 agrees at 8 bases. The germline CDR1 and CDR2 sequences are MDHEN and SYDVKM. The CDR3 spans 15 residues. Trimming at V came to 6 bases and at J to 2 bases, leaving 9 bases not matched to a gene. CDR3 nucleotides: TGTGCCAGCAGCGACCCGGGACAGGCAGCCTACGAGCAGTACTTC. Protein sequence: CASSDPGQAAYEQYF.

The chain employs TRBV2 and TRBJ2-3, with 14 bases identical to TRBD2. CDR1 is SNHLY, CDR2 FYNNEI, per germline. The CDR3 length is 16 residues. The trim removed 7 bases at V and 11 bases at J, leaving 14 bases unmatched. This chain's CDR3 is CASTIGLAGGAEKQYF. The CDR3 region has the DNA TGTGCCAGCACTATCGGACTAGCGGGGGGCGCTGAGAAGCAGTATTTT.

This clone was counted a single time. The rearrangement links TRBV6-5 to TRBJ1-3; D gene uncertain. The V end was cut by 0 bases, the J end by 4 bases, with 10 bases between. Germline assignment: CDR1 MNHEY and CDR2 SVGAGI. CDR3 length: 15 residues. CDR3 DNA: TGTGCCAGCAGTTACTCGTGGAGGGTGGGAAACACCATATATTTT. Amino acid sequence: CASSYSWRVGNTIYF.

The CDR3 nucleotides are TGTGCCACCAGTGAAACCCAGGACAGGGGGCAAGAGACCCAGTACTTC. Protein sequence: CATSETQDRGQETQYF. The chain uses TRBV24-1 and TRBJ2-5, with TRBD1 matching over 10 bases. The CDR3 contains 16 residues. V shed 4 bases, J shed 2 bases, and the junction held 6 bases outside the gene matches. Germline V gene data show CDR1 as KGHDR and CDR2 as SFDVKD.